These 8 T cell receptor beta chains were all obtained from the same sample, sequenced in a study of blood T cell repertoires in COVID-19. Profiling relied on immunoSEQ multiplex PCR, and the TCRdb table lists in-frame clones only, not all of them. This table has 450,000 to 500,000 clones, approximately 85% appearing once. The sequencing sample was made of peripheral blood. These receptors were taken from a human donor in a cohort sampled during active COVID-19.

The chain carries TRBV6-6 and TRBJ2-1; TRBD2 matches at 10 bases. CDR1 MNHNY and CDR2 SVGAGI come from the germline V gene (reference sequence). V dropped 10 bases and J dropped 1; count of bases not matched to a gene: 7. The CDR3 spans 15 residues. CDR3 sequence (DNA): TGTGCCACCACCTTACTAGCGGGATCCTACAATGAGCAGTTCTTC. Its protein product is CATTLLAGSYNEQFF.

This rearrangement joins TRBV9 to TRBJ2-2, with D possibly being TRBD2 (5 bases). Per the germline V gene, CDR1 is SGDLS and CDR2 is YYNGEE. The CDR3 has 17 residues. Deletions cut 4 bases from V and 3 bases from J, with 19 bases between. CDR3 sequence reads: CASSPRPGGSDTGELFF. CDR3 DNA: TGTGCCAGCAGCCCCCGCCCCGGCGGGTCGGACACCGGGGAGCTGTTTTTT.

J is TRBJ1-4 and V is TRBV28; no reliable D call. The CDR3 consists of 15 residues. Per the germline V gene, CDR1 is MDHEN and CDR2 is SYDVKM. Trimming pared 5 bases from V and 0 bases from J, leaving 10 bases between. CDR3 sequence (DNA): TGTGCCAGCAGTCTTTCGTATTCAACTAATGAAAAACTGTTTTTT. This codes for CASSLSYSTNEKLFF.

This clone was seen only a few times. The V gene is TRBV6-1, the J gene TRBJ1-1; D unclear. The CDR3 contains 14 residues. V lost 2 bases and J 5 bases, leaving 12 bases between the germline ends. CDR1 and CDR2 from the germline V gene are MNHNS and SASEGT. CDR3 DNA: TGTGCCAGCAGTGAATGGGTGACAAGGACTGAAGCTTTCTTT. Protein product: CASSEWVTRTEAFF.

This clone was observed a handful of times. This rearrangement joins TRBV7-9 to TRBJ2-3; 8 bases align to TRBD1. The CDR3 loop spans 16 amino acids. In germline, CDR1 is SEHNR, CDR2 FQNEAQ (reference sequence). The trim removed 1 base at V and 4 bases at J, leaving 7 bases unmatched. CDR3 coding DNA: TGTGCCAGCAGCTTAGAGGGCAGGGGGCTCGCAGATACGCAGTATTTT. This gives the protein CASSLEGRGLADTQYF.

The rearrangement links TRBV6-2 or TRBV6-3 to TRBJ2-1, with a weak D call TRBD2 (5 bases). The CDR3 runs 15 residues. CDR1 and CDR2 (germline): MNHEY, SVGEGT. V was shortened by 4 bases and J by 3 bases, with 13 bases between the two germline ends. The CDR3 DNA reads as TGTGCCAGCAGTTCGTGGACTCTAGACTACAATGAGCAGTTCTTC. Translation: CASSSWTLDYNEQFF.

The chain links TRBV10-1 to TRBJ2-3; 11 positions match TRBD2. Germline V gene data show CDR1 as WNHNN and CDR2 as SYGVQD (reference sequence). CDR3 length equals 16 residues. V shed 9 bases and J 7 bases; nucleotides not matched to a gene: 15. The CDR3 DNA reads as TGCGCCAGTTCTCAGGGTAGCGGGAGGGAGTCGAATACGCAGTATTTT. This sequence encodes CASSQGSGRESNTQYF.

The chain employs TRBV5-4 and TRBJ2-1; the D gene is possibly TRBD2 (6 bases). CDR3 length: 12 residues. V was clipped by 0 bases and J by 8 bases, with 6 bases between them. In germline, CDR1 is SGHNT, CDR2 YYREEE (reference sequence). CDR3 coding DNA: TGTGCCAGCAGCTTGGGACTAGATGAGCAGTTCTTC. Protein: CASSLGLDEQFF. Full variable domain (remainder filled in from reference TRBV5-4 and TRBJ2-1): ETGVTQSPTHLIKTRGQQVTLRCSSQSGHNTVSWYQQALGQGPQFIFQYYREEENGRGNFPPRFSGLQFPNYSSELNVNALELDDSALYLCASSLGLDEQFFGPGTRLTVL.